The rows below give T cell receptor beta chains drawn from one sample of a study of T cells after yellow fever vaccination. Using its own MiXCR run on the 5' RACE reads, TCRdb lists one record per CDR3 protein. Of 300,000 to 350,000 distinct CDR3 sequences in the sample, roughly 4.3% were seen once. The sequenced sample was PBMCs, obtained 5 days after the yellow fever booster vaccination. The receptors come from a man younger than 35 who received the YFV17D yellow fever vaccine. Both conserved end residues are part of each CDR3. The order of the fields is CDR3 protein, CDR3 DNA, V gene, J gene, D gene, clone size. D genes are given only for firm matches. Only some rows state a clone size, as once, few, many or a class for expanded clones.

CDR3: CASSQDPSGAYEQYF; DNA: TGCGCCAGCAGCCAAGACCCCTCAGGGGCCTACGAGCAGTACTTC; V: TRBV4-3; J: TRBJ2-7; D: NA; size: few
CDR3: CASSVTSLSGYTF; DNA: TGTGCCAGCAGTGTTACCTCCTTAAGTGGCTACACCTTC; V: TRBV6-1; J: TRBJ1-2; D: NA; size: few
CDR3: CASSLGGQRNSPLHF; DNA: TGCGCCAGCAGCTTGGGGGGACAGCGTAATTCACCCCTCCACTTT; V: TRBV5-1; J: TRBJ1-6; D: TRBD1; size: NA
CDR3: CASSQVGQGSPLHF; DNA: TGCGCCAGCAGCCAAGTGGGACAGGGTTCACCCCTCCACTTT; V: TRBV4-1; J: TRBJ1-6; D: TRBD1; size: many
CDR3: CASSLLLDTDTQYF; DNA: TGCGCCAGCAGCTTGTTGTTGGACACAGATACGCAGTATTTT; V: TRBV5-1; J: TRBJ2-3; D: NA; size: many
CDR3: CASSLAHRSGANVLTF; DNA: TGTGCCAGCAGCTTAGCTCACCGCTCTGGGGCCAACGTCCTGACTTTC; V: TRBV7-2; J: TRBJ2-6; D: NA; size: NA
CDR3: CASTYEGRYGYTF; DNA: TGTGCCAGCACCTACGAAGGGCGGTATGGCTACACCTTC; V: TRBV28; J: TRBJ1-2; D: NA; size: few
CDR3: CASSPAGDGQPQHF; DNA: TGTGCCAGCAGCCCTGCAGGGGACGGGCAGCCCCAGCATTTT; V: TRBV11-2; J: TRBJ1-5; D: NA; size: many
CDR3: CASSLPGQGNQPQHF; DNA: TGTGCCAGCAGTCTACCGGGACAGGGCAATCAGCCCCAGCATTTT; V: TRBV6-6; J: TRBJ1-5; D: TRBD1; size: few
CDR3: CSARASDGNTIYF; DNA: TGCAGTGCTAGGGCGAGTGATGGAAACACCATATATTTT; V: TRBV20-1; J: TRBJ1-3; D: NA; size: many
CDR3: CASSYGRGIGSPLHF; DNA: TGTGCCAGCAGTTATGGAAGAGGTATCGGTTCACCCCTCCACTTT; V: TRBV6-5; J: TRBJ1-6; D: NA; size: many
CDR3: CASRMFQGANYGYTF; DNA: TGTGCCAGTAGAATGTTCCAGGGAGCTAACTATGGCTACACCTTC; V: TRBV19; J: TRBJ1-2; D: NA; size: many
CDR3: CASSGPSWEGLYNSPLHF; DNA: TGTGCCAGTAGTGGCCCCTCTTGGGAAGGGCTTTATAATTCACCCCTCCACTTT; V: TRBV19; J: TRBJ1-6; D: NA; size: few
CDR3: CASSQRLAGSYEQYF; DNA: TGCGCCAGCAGCCAACGACTAGCGGGGTCCTACGAGCAGTACTTC; V: TRBV4-1; J: TRBJ2-7; D: TRBD2; size: few
CDR3: CASTDLGGSYEQYF; DNA: TGCGCCAGCACGGACCTCGGGGGGTCCTACGAGCAGTACTTC; V: TRBV5-1; J: TRBJ2-7; D: TRBD2; size: few
CDR3: CASGPEETQYF; DNA: TGTGCCAGCGGTCCAGAAGAGACCCAGTACTTC; V: TRBV2; J: TRBJ2-5; D: NA; size: few
CDR3: CASSRDRGLGNTIYF; DNA: TGCGCCAGCAGCCGGGACAGGGGGCTCGGAAACACCATATATTTT; V: TRBV5-1; J: TRBJ1-3; D: TRBD1; size: many
CDR3: CSVGTGGTEAFF; DNA: TGCAGCGTTGGGACAGGGGGGACTGAAGCTTTCTTT; V: TRBV29-1; J: TRBJ1-1; D: TRBD1; size: many
CDR3: CASSTRTGPTDTQYF; DNA: TGTGCCAGCAGCACTAGGACAGGACCCACAGATACGCAGTATTTT; V: TRBV7-2; J: TRBJ2-3; D: TRBD1; size: many
CDR3: CASIRTGARNEQFF; DNA: TGTGCCAGCATCAGAACGGGGGCCAGAAATGAGCAGTTCTTC; V: TRBV7-9; J: TRBJ2-1; D: NA; size: NA
CDR3: CASSRDINYSNQPQHF; DNA: TGTGCCAGCAGTCGGGACATCAACTATAGCAATCAGCCCCAGCATTTT; V: TRBV6-2/TRBV6-3; J: TRBJ1-5; D: NA; size: NA
CDR3: CASSQDGSDAYEQYF; DNA: TGCGCCAGCAGCCAAGATGGGAGCGACGCCTACGAGCAGTACTTC; V: TRBV4-3; J: TRBJ2-7; D: NA; size: few
CDR3: CSAPEQADTQYF; DNA: TGCAGTGCCCCCGAGCAGGCAGATACGCAGTATTTT; V: TRBV20-1; J: TRBJ2-3; D: NA; size: NA
CDR3: CASSLGVVRSPLHF; DNA: TGTGCCAGCAGCTTAGGGGTTGTAAGATCACCCCTCCACTTT; V: TRBV7-9; J: TRBJ1-6; D: NA; size: many
CDR3: CASLVWPNTYNEQFF; DNA: TGTGCCAGCCTTGTTTGGCCAAATACCTACAATGAGCAGTTCTTC; V: TRBV27; J: TRBJ2-1; D: NA; size: many
CDR3: CASSPARDRFNGKLFF; DNA: TGTGCCAGCTCGCCAGCCCGGGACAGGTTTAATGGAAAACTGTTTTTT; V: TRBV18; J: TRBJ1-4; D: TRBD1; size: many
CDR3: CASSARGRKDTQYF; DNA: TGTGCCAGCAGTGCCAGGGGGAGGAAAGATACGCAGTATTTT; V: TRBV6-5; J: TRBJ2-3; D: NA; size: NA
CDR3: CASSYGAYNEQFF; DNA: TGTGCCAGCAGCTATGGAGCCTACAATGAGCAGTTCTTC; V: TRBV7-2; J: TRBJ2-1; D: NA; size: many
CDR3: CASSYSSLPTDTQYF; DNA: TGCGCCAGCAGCTACTCCTCACTGCCCACAGATACGCAGTATTTT; V: TRBV5-1; J: TRBJ2-3; D: NA; size: few
CDR3: CASSRRLAGNYNEQFF; DNA: TGCGCCAGCAGCCGTCGACTAGCGGGGAACTACAATGAGCAGTTCTTC; V: TRBV5-1; J: TRBJ2-1; D: TRBD2; size: few
CDR3: CAISLLQETQYF; DNA: TGTGCCATCAGTCTTCTCCAAGAGACCCAGTACTTC; V: TRBV10-3; J: TRBJ2-5; D: NA; size: many
CDR3: CACHRDRGHNEQFF; DNA: TGTGCCTGTCACCGGGACAGGGGTCACAATGAGCAGTTCTTC; V: TRBV6-2/TRBV6-3; J: TRBJ2-1; D: TRBD1; size: few
CDR3: CASSLVLAGTGFTGELFF; DNA: TGTGCCAGCAGCTTAGTTCTGGCCGGGACAGGGTTCACCGGGGAGCTGTTTTTT; V: TRBV7-2; J: TRBJ2-2; D: TRBD1; size: many
CDR3: CASSQTGGVYGYTF; DNA: TGTGCCAGCAGCCAAACGGGGGGGGTCTATGGCTACACCTTC; V: TRBV6-6; J: TRBJ1-2; D: NA; size: few
CDR3: CASSPDRDGHTF; DNA: TGTGCCAGCAGCCCGGACCGGGATGGCCACACCTTC; V: TRBV5-5; J: TRBJ1-2; D: NA; size: NA
CDR3: CASSHPGLRGGAFQETQYF; DNA: TGCGCCAGCAGCCACCCCGGGCTTAGGGGGGGGGCGTTCCAAGAGACCCAGTACTTC; V: TRBV4-1; J: TRBJ2-5; D: NA; size: many